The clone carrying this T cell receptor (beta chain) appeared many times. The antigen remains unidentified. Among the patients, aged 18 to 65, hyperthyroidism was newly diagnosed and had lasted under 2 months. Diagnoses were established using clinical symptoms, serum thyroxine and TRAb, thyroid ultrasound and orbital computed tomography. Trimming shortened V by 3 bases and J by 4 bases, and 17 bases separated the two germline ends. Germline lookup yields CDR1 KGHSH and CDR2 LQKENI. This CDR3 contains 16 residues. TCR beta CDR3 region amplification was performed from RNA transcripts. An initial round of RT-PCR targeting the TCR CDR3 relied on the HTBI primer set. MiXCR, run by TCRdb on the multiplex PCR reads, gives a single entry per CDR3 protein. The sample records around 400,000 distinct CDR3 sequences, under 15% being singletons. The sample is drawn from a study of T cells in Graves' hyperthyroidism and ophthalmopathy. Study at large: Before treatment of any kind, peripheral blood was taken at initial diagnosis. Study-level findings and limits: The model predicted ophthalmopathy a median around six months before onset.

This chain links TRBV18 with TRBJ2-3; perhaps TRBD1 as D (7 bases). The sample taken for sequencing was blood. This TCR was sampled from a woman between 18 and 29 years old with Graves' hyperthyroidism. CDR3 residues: CASSPRARGASDTQYF. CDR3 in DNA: TGTGCCAGCTCACCTCGGGCCAGGGGGGCCTCAGATACGCAGTATTTT.